Shown below are 5 T cell receptor beta chains from a single sample sequenced in a study of beta chain features in type 1 diabetes. Every isolated RNA sample was fully reverse transcribed, so sequencing captured expressed TCRB transcripts. Data came from immunoSEQ multiplex PCR; TCRdb stores just in-frame clones and leaves some out. Here the sample spans 400,000 to 550,000 clones, more than 9.5% being singletons. Specimen: naive CD4+ T cells from blood. These receptors were taken from a woman between 18 and 29 years old in good health.

Comments on this clone: Within the sample, other DNA sequences also encode this same CDR3. V usage is TRBV7-3 and J usage is TRBJ1-1; TRBD1 matches at 7 bases. Germline V gene sequence: CDR1 SGHTA, CDR2 FQGTGA. V shed 3 bases, J shed 4 bases, and the junction held 2 bases outside the gene matches. This CDR3 is 13 amino acids long. This CDR3 reads CASSLSGGTEAFF. The CDR3 DNA reads as TGTGCCAGCAGCTTGTCAGGGGGCACTGAAGCTTTCTTT.

The table lists this clone with a few counts. This sequence joins TRBV11-2 and TRBJ2-3; no clear D gene. In germline, CDR1 is SGHAT, CDR2 FQNNGV. The CDR3 consists of 13 residues. V was clipped by 8 bases and J by 2 bases, with 11 bases between them. The CDR3 loop reads CASSPADTDTQYF. CDR3 DNA sequence: TGTGCCAGCTCTCCGGCGGACACAGATACGCAGTATTTT.

This rearrangement joins TRBV29-1 to TRBJ2-2, with 7 positions matching TRBD1. The V gene's germline CDR1 is SQVTM and CDR2 ANQGSEA. This CDR3 region has 15 residues. V shed 8 bases, J shed 1 base, and the junction held 10 bases outside the gene matches. CDR3 protein: CSISYRGKNTGELFF. The DNA of the CDR3 is TGCAGCATTAGTTACAGGGGCAAGAACACCGGGGAGCTGTTTTTT.

This clone has a handful of counts. The rearrangement joins TRBV5-4 to TRBJ2-1; 9 nucleotides line up with TRBD1. Germline-derived CDR1 and CDR2 are SGHNT and YYREEE (reference sequence). The junction had 9 bases not matched to a gene; V was cut back by 4 bases and J by 7 bases. The CDR3 runs 15 residues. The CDR3 protein is CASSPDRGLLNEQFF. As DNA, the CDR3 is TGTGCCAGCAGCCCGGACAGGGGTTTATTAAATGAGCAGTTCTTC.

The chain employs TRBV9 and TRBJ2-1; D is uncertain. From germline, CDR1 is SGDLS and CDR2 YYNGEE. V was cut by 0 bases and J by 9 bases, with 4 bases left in between. The CDR3 contains 11 residues. The chain's CDR3 is CASSVGTEQFF. As DNA, the CDR3 is TGTGCCAGCAGCGTAGGTACTGAGCAGTTCTTC. The full variable domain, its missing parts supplied by reference TRBV9 and TRBJ2-1, is DSGVTQTPKHLITATGQRVTLRCSPRSGDLSVYWYQQSLDQGLQFLIQYYNGEERAKGNILERFSAQQFPDLHSELNLSSLELGDSALYFCASSVGTEQFFGPGTRLTVL.